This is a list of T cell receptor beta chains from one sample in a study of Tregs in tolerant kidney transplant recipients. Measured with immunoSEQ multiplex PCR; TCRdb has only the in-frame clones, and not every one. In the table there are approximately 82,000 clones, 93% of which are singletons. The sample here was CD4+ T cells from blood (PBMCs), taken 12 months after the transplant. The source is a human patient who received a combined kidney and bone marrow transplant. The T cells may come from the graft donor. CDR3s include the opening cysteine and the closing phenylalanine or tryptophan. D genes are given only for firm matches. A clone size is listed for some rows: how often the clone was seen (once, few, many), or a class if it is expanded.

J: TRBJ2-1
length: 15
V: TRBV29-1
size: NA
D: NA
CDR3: CSVESLGRGYNEQFF

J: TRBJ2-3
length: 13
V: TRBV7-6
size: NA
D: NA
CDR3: CASSLASSDTQYF

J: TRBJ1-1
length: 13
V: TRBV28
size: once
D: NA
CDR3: CASSLQGWTEAFF

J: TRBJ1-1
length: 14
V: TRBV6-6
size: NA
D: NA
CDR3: CASSLPGGLAEAFF

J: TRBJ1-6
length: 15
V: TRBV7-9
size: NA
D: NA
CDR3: CASSSPGGSNSPLHF

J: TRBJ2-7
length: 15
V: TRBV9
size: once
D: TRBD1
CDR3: CASSPGQGHSYEQYF

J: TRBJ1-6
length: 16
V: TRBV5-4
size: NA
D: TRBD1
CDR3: CASSIDRGGYNSPLHF

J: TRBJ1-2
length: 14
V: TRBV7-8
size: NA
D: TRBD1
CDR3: CASSPRDRDYGYTF

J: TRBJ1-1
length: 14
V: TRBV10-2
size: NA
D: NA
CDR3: CASSVEKFSAEAFF

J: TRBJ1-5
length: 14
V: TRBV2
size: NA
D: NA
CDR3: CASSERLADQPQHF

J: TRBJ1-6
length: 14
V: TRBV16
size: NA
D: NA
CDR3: CASSLTVSNSPLHF

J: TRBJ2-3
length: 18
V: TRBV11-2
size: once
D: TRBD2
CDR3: CASSLRTSGSMSTDTQYF

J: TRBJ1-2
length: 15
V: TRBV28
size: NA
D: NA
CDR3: CASISVPGVNYGYTF

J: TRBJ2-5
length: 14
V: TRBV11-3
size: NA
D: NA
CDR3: CASSLGAKQETQYF

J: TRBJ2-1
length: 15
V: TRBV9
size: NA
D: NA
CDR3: CASSVDPGVGNEQFF

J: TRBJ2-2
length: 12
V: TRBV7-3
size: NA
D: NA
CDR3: CASRLNTGELFF

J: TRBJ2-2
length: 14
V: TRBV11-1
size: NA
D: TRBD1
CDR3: CASSSGQGAGELFF

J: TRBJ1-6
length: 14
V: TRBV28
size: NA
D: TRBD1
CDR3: CASSLGQGSSPLHF

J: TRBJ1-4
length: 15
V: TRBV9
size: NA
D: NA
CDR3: CASSVGIGRGEKLFF

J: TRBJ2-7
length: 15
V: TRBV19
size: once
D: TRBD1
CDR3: CASSDPGQGSYEQYF

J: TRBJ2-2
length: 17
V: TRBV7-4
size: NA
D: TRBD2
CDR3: CASSLGGALAGAGELFF

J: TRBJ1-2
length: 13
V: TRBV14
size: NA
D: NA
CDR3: CASSQERLGGYTF

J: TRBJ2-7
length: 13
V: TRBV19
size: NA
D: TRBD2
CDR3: CASMAGDRYEQYF

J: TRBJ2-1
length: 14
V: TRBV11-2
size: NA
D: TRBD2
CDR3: CASSLASGYNEQFF

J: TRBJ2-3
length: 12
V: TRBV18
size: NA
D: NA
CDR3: CASSPSSDTQYF

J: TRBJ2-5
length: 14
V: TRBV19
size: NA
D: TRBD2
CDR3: CASSSGGSRETQYF

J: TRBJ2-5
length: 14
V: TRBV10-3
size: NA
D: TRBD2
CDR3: CAISSPGTSKTQYF

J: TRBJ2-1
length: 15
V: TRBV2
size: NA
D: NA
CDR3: CASSVEPNRGDEQFF

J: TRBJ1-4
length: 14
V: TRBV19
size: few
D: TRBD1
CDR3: CASRSRGQFEKLFF

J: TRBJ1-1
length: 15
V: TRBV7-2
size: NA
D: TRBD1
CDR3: CASSFTQGAGTEAFF

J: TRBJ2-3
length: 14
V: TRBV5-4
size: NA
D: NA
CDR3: CASSNRVSTDTQYF

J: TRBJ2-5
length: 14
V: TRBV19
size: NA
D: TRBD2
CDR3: CATSGLAGLETQYF

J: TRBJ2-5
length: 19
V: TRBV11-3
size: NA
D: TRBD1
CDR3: CASSLGDRAASSHQETQYF

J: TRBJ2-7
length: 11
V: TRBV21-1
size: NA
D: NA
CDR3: CASSKLQDLYF

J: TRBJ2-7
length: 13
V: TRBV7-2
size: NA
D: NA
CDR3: CASSLGMRVEQYF

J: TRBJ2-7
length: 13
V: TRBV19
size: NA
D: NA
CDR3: CASSKTKSYEQYF

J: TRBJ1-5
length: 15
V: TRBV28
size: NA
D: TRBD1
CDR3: CASSADRAVAQPQHF

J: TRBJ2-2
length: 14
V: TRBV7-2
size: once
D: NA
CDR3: CASSPRSDRGELFF

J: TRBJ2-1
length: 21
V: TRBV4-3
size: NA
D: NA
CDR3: CASSQEFGGFADVPLYNEQFF

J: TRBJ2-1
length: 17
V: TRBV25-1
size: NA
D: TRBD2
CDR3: CASSPYIGTSGRNEQFF

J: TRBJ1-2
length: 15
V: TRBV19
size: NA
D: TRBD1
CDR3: CASSLFEGQHYGYTF

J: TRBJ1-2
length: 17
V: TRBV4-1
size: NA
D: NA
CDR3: CASSQDRGTLANYGYTF

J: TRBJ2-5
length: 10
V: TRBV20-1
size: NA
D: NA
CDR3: CSVLRETQYF

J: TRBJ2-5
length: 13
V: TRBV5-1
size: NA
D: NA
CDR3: CASSLPGRETQYF

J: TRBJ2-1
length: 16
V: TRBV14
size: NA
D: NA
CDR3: CASSRLGPIGYNEQFF

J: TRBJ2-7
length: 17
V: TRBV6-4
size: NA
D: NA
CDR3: CASRRGGQGIRSYEQYF